Listed below are T cell receptor beta chains from one sample, sequenced in a study of cytomegalovirus exposure and HLA in healthy donors. Assay: immunoSEQ multiplex PCR; the TCRdb copy retains only in-frame clones and omits some. Here the sample spans about 190,000 clones, approximately 80% being singletons. The sequenced material came from PBMCs. The receptor source for this set is a woman aged 25 to 39 in good health and CMV-seropositive. CDR3s include the opening cysteine and the closing phenylalanine or tryptophan. D genes are given only for firm matches. Not every row has a clone size; where given, it reads once, few, many or a size class.

v_gene	j_gene	d_gene	abundance	CDR3aa	CDR3nt
TRBV6-1	TRBJ1-1	-	few	CASSGTTFRGTEAFF	TGTGCCAGCAGTGGGACAACGTTTAGGGGGACTGAAGCTTTCTTT
TRBV7-2	TRBJ1-3	TRBD1	few	CASSRDRGSGNTIYF	TGTGCCAGCAGCCGGGACAGGGGCTCTGGAAACACCATATATTTT
TRBV6-6	TRBJ1-6	-	-	CASTKPGSYNSPLHF	TGTGCCAGCACCAAACCGGGGTCCTATAATTCACCCCTCCACTTT
TRBV7-9	TRBJ1-1	-	-	CSSSLFKVDSSAFF	TGTTCCAGCAGCTTATTTAAGGTCGACAGCTCGGCTTTCTTT
TRBV10-3	TRBJ2-7	TRBD1	-	CAISGPGQGADFSYEQYF	TGTGCCATCAGCGGACCGGGACAGGGGGCTGATTTCTCCTACGAGCAGTACTTC
TRBV6-5	TRBJ2-3	-	-	CASSYKFGTSTDTQYF	TGTGCCAGCAGTTACAAATTCGGGACTAGCACAGATACGCAGTATTTT
TRBV6-5	TRBJ1-5	-	-	CASSQRQAAPQHF	TGTGCCAGCAGCCAGAGACAGGCAGCGCCCCAGCATTTT
TRBV28	TRBJ2-5	-	-	CASRFTDFRETQYF	TGTGCCAGCAGGTTTACAGATTTTCGGGAGACCCAGTACTTC
TRBV5-1	TRBJ2-7	TRBD1	-	CASSLVVGQGANEQYF	TGCGCCAGCAGCTTGGTGGTCGGACAGGGGGCGAACGAGCAGTACTTC
TRBV5-4	TRBJ2-5	TRBD1	-	CASRPEWTGSRETQYF	TGTGCCAGCAGGCCGGAATGGACAGGGTCTCGAGAGACCCAGTACTTC
TRBV2	TRBJ2-7	-	once	CASSADSSYEQYF	TGTGCCAGCAGTGCTGACAGCTCCTACGAGCAGTACTTC
TRBV7-9	TRBJ2-4	-	few	CASAAKNIQYF	TGTGCCAGCGCGGCCAAAAACATTCAGTACTTC
TRBV4-1	TRBJ2-7	-	-	CASSQEWNSVYEQYF	TGCGCCAGCAGCCAAGAGTGGAACAGTGTCTACGAGCAGTACTTC
TRBV2	TRBJ1-5	TRBD1	-	CASSEHEGAGNQPQHF	TGTGCCAGCAGTGAACATGAGGGGGCGGGCAATCAGCCCCAGCATTTT
TRBV6-5	TRBJ2-7	-	-	CASSRTGFIYEQYF	TGTGCCAGCAGTCGTACAGGGTTCATCTACGAGCAGTACTTC
TRBV29-1	TRBJ1-2	-	once	CSVVRVQGTEGYTF	TGCAGCGTTGTTAGGGTACAGGGAACAGAGGGCTACACCTTC
TRBV14	TRBJ2-3	TRBD2	-	CASSQILAGVVDTQYF	TGTGCCAGCAGCCAAATCCTAGCGGGAGTTGTAGATACGCAGTATTTT
TRBV6-5	TRBJ2-7	-	-	CASSYWSQGLQDWQYF	TGTGCCAGCAGTTACTGGTCACAGGGCCTTCAGGATTGGCAGTACTTC
TRBV7-6	TRBJ2-1	TRBD1	-	CASSDETGRYEQFF	TGTGCCAGCAGCGATGAGACAGGGCGATATGAGCAGTTCTTC
TRBV5-6	TRBJ1-2	-	few	CASSFNSNYGYTF	TGTGCCAGCAGCTTCAACAGTAACTATGGCTACACCTTC
TRBV6-6	TRBJ1-4	-	-	CASSSRTENEKLFF	TGTGCCAGCAGTTCGAGGACAGAGAACGAAAAACTGTTTTTT
TRBV18	TRBJ1-1	-	-	CASSPWVSRGTTEAFF	TGTGCCAGCTCACCCTGGGTTTCTAGGGGAACCACTGAAGCTTTCTTT
TRBV7-9	TRBJ2-2	-	few	CAYYRAGTGELFF	TGTGCTTATTATAGGGCGGGTACCGGGGAGCTGTTTTTT
TRBV7-8	TRBJ2-7	TRBD2	many	CASSSGLAGGIPYEQYF	TGTGCCAGCAGCTCGGGACTAGCGGGGGGGATTCCCTACGAGCAGTACTTC
TRBV27	TRBJ2-2	-	-	CASNGGPSGELFF	TGTGCCAGCAATGGAGGGCCGAGCGGGGAGCTGTTTTTT
TRBV19	TRBJ2-5	TRBD2	-	CASSAPTSGVETQYF	TGTGCCAGTAGCGCACCGACTAGCGGGGTGGAGACCCAGTACTTC
TRBV4-3	TRBJ2-2	-	-	CASSQDQGRLGTGELFF	TGCGCCAGCAGCCAAGATCAGGGCCGCTTGGGGACCGGGGAGCTGTTTTTT
TRBV18	TRBJ1-2	-	-	CASSPQGNYGYTF	TGTGCCAGCTCACCACAGGGGAACTATGGCTACACCTTC
TRBV6-6	TRBJ2-1	TRBD2	-	CASSYSGAGGHHEQFF	TGTGCCAGCAGTTACTCCGGCGCGGGGGGGCACCATGAGCAGTTCTTC
TRBV28	TRBJ1-4	TRBD1	once	CASSETGQAATNEKLFF	TGTGCCAGCAGTGAAACCGGACAGGCTGCAACTAATGAAAAACTGTTTTTT
TRBV6-5	TRBJ1-4	TRBD1	-	CASSPPGTGREKLFF	TGTGCCAGCAGCCCCCCCGGGACAGGGAGAGAAAAACTGTTTTTT
TRBV5-1	TRBJ1-6	TRBD1	-	CASSLRDRVASPLHF	TGCGCCAGCAGCCTCCGGGACAGGGTTGCTTCACCCCTCCACTTT
TRBV5-1	TRBJ2-2	-	-	CASGLDSLMLGELFF	TGCGCCAGCGGATTGGACAGCTTAATGTTAGGGGAGCTGTTTTTT
TRBV10-3	TRBJ2-1	TRBD1	-	CAISVWKGAPNEQFF	TGTGCCATCAGTGTTTGGAAGGGGGCCCCCAATGAGCAGTTCTTC
TRBV7-8	TRBJ2-5	TRBD1	-	CASSLYDRAGETQYF	TGTGCCAGCAGCCTTTATGACAGGGCAGGGGAGACCCAGTACTTC
TRBV4-2	TRBJ2-1	TRBD1	few	CASSQDRDSLNEQFF	TGTGCCAGCAGCCAGGACCGGGACAGCCTTAATGAGCAGTTCTTC
TRBV19	TRBJ2-7	-	-	CASSPSGYSYEQYF	TGTGCCAGTAGTCCATCAGGGTACTCCTACGAGCAGTACTTC
TRBV23-1	TRBJ1-5	-	-	CASSQSDTGSQPQHF	TGCGCCAGCAGTCAATCGGACACAGGGAGCCAGCCCCAGCATTTT
TRBV19	TRBJ2-7	TRBD2	-	CASRTSGGSYEQYF	TGTGCCAGCCGCACTAGCGGGGGTTCCTACGAGCAGTACTTC
TRBV27	TRBJ2-1	-	few	CASSFGETPNEQFF	TGTGCCAGCAGTTTTGGCGAGACACCTAATGAGCAGTTCTTC
TRBV29-1	TRBJ2-1	TRBD1	-	CSGTQGPSSYNEQFF	TGCAGCGGTACACAGGGGCCCAGCTCCTACAATGAGCAGTTCTTC
TRBV5-1	TRBJ2-7	TRBD1	-	CASSQDRVRDEQHF	TGCGCCAGCAGCCAGGACAGGGTAAGAGACGAGCAGCACTTC
TRBV10-2	TRBJ1-2	-	-	CASSESKWETRTF	TGCGCCAGCAGTGAGTCGAAATGGGAGACGCGTACCTTC
TRBV5-1	TRBJ2-2	-	-	CASSLRGEANTGELFF	TGCGCCAGCAGCTTGCGGGGAGAAGCGAACACCGGGGAGCTGTTTTTT
TRBV28	TRBJ1-2	-	large	CASYGGSQYGYTF	TGTGCCAGTTATGGGGGGAGCCAATATGGCTACACCTTC
TRBV10-1	TRBJ2-1	TRBD2	once	CASSLLAGVRNEQFF	TGCGCCAGCAGCCTACTAGCGGGAGTTCGCAATGAGCAGTTCTTC
TRBV5-1	TRBJ2-1	TRBD1	-	CASSLEEGTGKQDEQFF	TGCGCCAGCAGCTTGGAGGAAGGGACAGGGAAGCAAGATGAGCAGTTCTTC
TRBV5-5	TRBJ1-5	-	-	CASSPYNQPQHF	TGTGCCAGCAGCCCGTATAATCAGCCCCAGCATTTT
TRBV7-8	TRBJ2-7	-	-	CASSLISLGAEQYF	TGTGCCAGCAGCTTAATCTCTTTAGGGGCCGAGCAGTACTTC
TRBV27	TRBJ1-5	TRBD1	-	CASRDRVSSQHF	TGTGCCAGCAGGGACAGGGTATCGTCCCAGCATTTT
TRBV7-6	TRBJ2-1	TRBD1	-	CASSSNRPTVGTGANNEQFF	TGTGCCAGCAGCTCCAACCGTCCGACCGTGGGGACAGGGGCTAACAATGAGCAGTTCTTC
TRBV13	TRBJ2-7	TRBD2	-	CASSLERGGLAGVSSYEQYF	TGTGCCAGCAGCTTAGAGAGGGGGGGACTAGCGGGGGTAAGCTCCTACGAGCAGTACTTC